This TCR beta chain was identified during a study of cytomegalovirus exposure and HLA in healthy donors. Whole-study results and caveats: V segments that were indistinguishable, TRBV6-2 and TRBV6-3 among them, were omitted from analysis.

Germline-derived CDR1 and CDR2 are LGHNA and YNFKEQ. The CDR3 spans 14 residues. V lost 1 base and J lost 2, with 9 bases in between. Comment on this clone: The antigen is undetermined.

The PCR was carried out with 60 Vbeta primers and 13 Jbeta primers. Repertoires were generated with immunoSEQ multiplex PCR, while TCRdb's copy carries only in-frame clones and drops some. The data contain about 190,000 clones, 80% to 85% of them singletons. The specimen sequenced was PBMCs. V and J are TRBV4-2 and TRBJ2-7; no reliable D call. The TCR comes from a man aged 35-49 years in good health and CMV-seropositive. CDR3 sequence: CASSQGAAPYEQYF. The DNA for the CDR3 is TGTGCCAGCAGCCAAGGGGCAGCCCCCTACGAGCAGTACTTC.